Listed below are T cell receptor beta chains from one sample, sequenced in a study of patients and donors after allogeneic stem cell transplantation. TCRdb itself ran the RT-PCR reads through MiXCR, one entry per CDR3 protein. The sample contains about 230,000 distinct CDR3 sequences, roughly an eighth of which appear only once. The specimen was blood, either unsorted or a sorted T cell fraction (not recorded which). Every receptor here comes from a human donor who was either an allogeneic HSCT recipient or a stem cell or donor lymphocyte infusion donor (not recorded which). It is not recorded whose cells these are; they may come from a transplant donor. Both conserved end residues are part of each CDR3. The D gene is left open where the match is weak. The size field is filled for only some rows; it gives once, few, many or a size class.

TRBV12-3/TRBV12-4	TRBJ1-5	.	many	TGTGCCAGCGTGAGAGGTAGCAATCAGCCCCAGCATTTT	CASVRGSNQPQHF
TRBV5-1	TRBJ1-6	.	.	TGCGCCAGCAGCTTGGACAGCGCTAATTCACCCCTCCACTTT	CASSLDSANSPLHF
TRBV5-1	TRBJ2-7	.	many	TGCGCCAGCAGCAACGGGATCACCTCCTACGAGCAGTACTTC	CASSNGITSYEQYF
TRBV11-2	TRBJ2-7	.	few	TGTGCCAGCACCCAATCGATGATTTCCTTGGCCGACATTATGGTCGAGCAGTACTTC	CASTQSMISLADIMVEQYF
TRBV5-5	TRBJ1-2	.	once	TGTGCCAGCAGCCCGCACGGGGGCGGTGGCTACACCTTC	CASSPHGGGGYTF
TRBV15	TRBJ1-4	.	.	TGTGCCACCAGCAGAGATTCAGCAGGGGAGGGAAAACTGTTTTTT	CATSRDSAGEGKLFF
TRBV20-1	TRBJ2-5	TRBD1	few	TGCAGTGCCCAAGGACAGGGCCAAGAGACCCAGTACTTC	CSAQGQGQETQYF
TRBV18	TRBJ2-7	.	once	TGTGCCAGCTCACCACTGCTACAGGACGAGCAGTACTTC	CASSPLLQDEQYF
TRBV5-1	TRBJ1-1	TRBD1	.	TGCGCCAGCAGCTTGGCCGGGCAGGGGGCAAACACTGAAGCTTTCTTT	CASSLAGQGANTEAFF
TRBV2	TRBJ2-7	TRBD1	few	TGTGCCAGCAGCGGGGACAGGGGGATTTACGAGCAGTACTTC	CASSGDRGIYEQYF
TRBV28	TRBJ2-3	.	few	TGTGCCAGCAGTATACAGTCCTTGGGGACAGATACGCAGTATTTT	CASSIQSLGTDTQYF
TRBV4-1	TRBJ1-3	.	.	TGCGCCAGCAGCCAAGTAGGGCGCAGGGACACCATATATTTT	CASSQVGRRDTIYF
TRBV6-5	TRBJ1-2	.	few	TGTGCCAGCAGTTACTCACCCTCCTTGACAGGTGAAGGCTACACCTTC	CASSYSPSLTGEGYTF
TRBV24-1	TRBJ2-7	.	many	TGTGCCACCAGCCAGAACTCCTACGAGCAGTACTTC	CATSQNSYEQYF
TRBV19	TRBJ2-7	.	.	TGTGCCAGTAGTAAACAGGGAATCGAGTACTTC	CASSKQGIEYF
TRBV3-1	TRBJ2-2	TRBD2	.	TGTGCCAGCAGCCTCGACCGGGGGAGGGCCATGGGGGAGCTGTTTTTT	CASSLDRGRAMGELFF
TRBV7-6	TRBJ1-1	.	.	TGTGCCAGCAGCTTAGGGGGATTAGCTGAAGCTTTCTTT	CASSLGGLAEAFF
TRBV7-2	TRBJ2-1	.	few	TGTGCCAGCAGCTTAAGTAGTGGGGCCTACAATGAGCAGTTCTTC	CASSLSSGAYNEQFF
TRBV20-1	TRBJ1-1	.	.	TGCAGTGCGGGGGTGAATAGGAACACTGAAGCTTTCTTT	CSAGVNRNTEAFF
TRBV29-1	TRBJ2-7	TRBD2	few	TGCAGCGTTGAAGGGACTAGCGGGGACTCCTACGAGCAGTACTTC	CSVEGTSGDSYEQYF
TRBV27	TRBJ1-5	TRBD1	.	TGTGCCAGCAAGGGGACAGGGGCCTTCAATCAGCCCCAGCATTTT	CASKGTGAFNQPQHF
TRBV6-4	TRBJ1-5	.	.	TGTGCCAGCAGTGAAGAGGCAAGCAATCAGCCCCAGCATTTT	CASSEEASNQPQHF
TRBV5-1	TRBJ2-1	.	few	TGCGCCAGCAGCTTGGACTCCTTGGCGGGTCGTGAGCAGTTCTTC	CASSLDSLAGREQFF
TRBV24-1	TRBJ1-1	TRBD1	many	TGTGCCACCAGTGATTCCGGGACAGGGGGCGCCCAGTACACTGAAGCTTTCTTT	CATSDSGTGGAQYTEAFF
TRBV9	TRBJ2-4	.	.	TGTGCCAGCGGGGACGGAAGTCTAAACATTCAGTACTTC	CASGDGSLNIQYF
TRBV3-1	TRBJ1-5	.	many	TGTGCCAGCAGCCAAGGGCGGGGTCAGCCCCAGCATTTT	CASSQGRGQPQHF
TRBV20-1	TRBJ1-1	.	few	TGCAGTGCTAGAGGGACAAGAAAGATGAACACTGAAGCTTTCTTT	CSARGTRKMNTEAFF
TRBV2	TRBJ2-3	.	few	TGTGCCAGCAGAGTAGGGGGGACTCCTAGCACAGATACGCAGTATTTT	CASRVGGTPSTDTQYF
TRBV18	TRBJ1-1	.	few	TGTGCCAGCTCACCCCACAGGGAGGCCGCTGAAGCTTTCTTT	CASSPHREAAEAFF
TRBV18	TRBJ1-6	TRBD1	.	TGTGCCAGCTCAACCGGGACAGATAATTCACCCCTCCACTTT	CASSTGTDNSPLHF
TRBV20-1	TRBJ2-1	TRBD2	many	TGCAGTGCTAGAGAGCGGACTAGGGTGTATGAGCAGTTCTTC	CSARERTRVYEQFF
TRBV18	TRBJ1-1	TRBD1	medium-sized	TGTGCCAGCTCACCGCAACAGGGGCTGGCTTTCTTT	CASSPQQGLAFF
TRBV18	TRBJ2-7	TRBD1	.	TGTGCCAGCTCACCCTCATGGGACAGGGGGGACGAGCAGTACTTC	CASSPSWDRGDEQYF
TRBV7-2	TRBJ2-7	.	.	TGTGCCAGCAGCTTAGGTGTCGGTTACGAGCAGTACTTC	CASSLGVGYEQYF
TRBV5-1	TRBJ2-5	.	few	TGCGCCAGCAGCTCAGCGGCAGAAAACCAAGATACCCAGTACTTC	CASSSAAENQDTQYF
TRBV4-2	TRBJ2-6	TRBD2	few	TGTGCCAGCAGCCAAGATTTCGGGGGGGCCGGGTCTGGGGCCAACGTCCTGACTTTC	CASSQDFGGAGSGANVLTF
TRBV15	TRBJ2-3	.	few	TGTGCCACCAGCAGCGGGGAGAGCACAGATACGCAGTATTTT	CATSSGESTDTQYF
TRBV6-1	TRBJ1-5	.	.	TGTGCCAGCAGAAACTCAGGGATCGGTAATCAGCCCCAGCATTTT	CASRNSGIGNQPQHF
TRBV5-1	TRBJ1-5	TRBD1	many	TGCGCCAGCAGCCAATCGACAGGGCCAAATCAGCCCCAGCATTTT	CASSQSTGPNQPQHF
TRBV6-1	TRBJ2-5	.	many	TGTGCCAGCAGCCGCCCTGGGGGAGGAGAGACCCAGTACTTC	CASSRPGGGETQYF
TRBV13	TRBJ2-5	.	.	TGTGCCAGCAGCTCCCTAGGCGGATTCCGTCCCCAGTACTTC	CASSSLGGFRPQYF
TRBV6-5	TRBJ1-3	.	many	TGTGCCAGCAGTTACTCCCAGTTGCTGGCACTTGGAAACACCATATATTTT	CASSYSQLLALGNTIYF
TRBV11-2	TRBJ2-1	.	few	TGTGCCACCCGGGATCGGTCATCCAATGAGCAGTTCTTC	CATRDRSSNEQFF
TRBV20-1	TRBJ2-7	.	few	TGCAGTGCTAGAGATCGAGGAGCGGCCCTATTCTTC	CSARDRGAALFF
TRBV5-4	TRBJ2-1	.	.	TGTGCCAGCAGCTGGACGACACATCCTGACAATGAGCAGTTCTTC	CASSWTTHPDNEQFF
TRBV11-3	TRBJ2-1	TRBD2	.	TGTGCCAGCAGCTTAGATGTAACGACTAGCGGGGCCAATGAGCAGTTCTTC	CASSLDVTTSGANEQFF
TRBV20-1	TRBJ2-1	.	many	TGCAGTGCTAGTACAGATAACAATGAGCAGTTCTTC	CSASTDNNEQFF
TRBV28	TRBJ1-1	.	many	TGTGCCAGCAGCCGCTCGGCTTACACTGAAGCTTTCTTT	CASSRSAYTEAFF
TRBV11-3	TRBJ1-4	.	few	TGTGCCAGCAGCCCCCACCCCACAGAGAATGAAAAACTGTTTTTT	CASSPHPTENEKLFF
TRBV11-3	TRBJ2-5	TRBD1	few	TGTGCCAGCAGCTCAACCCTCCGGACAGGGGTTCCAGAGACCCAGTACTTC	CASSSTLRTGVPETQYF